A single sample gave rise to the 5 T cell receptor beta chains below, sequenced in a study of T cells in Graves' hyperthyroidism and ophthalmopathy. TCR beta CDR3 regions were amplified from RNA transcripts. RT-PCR in the first round (using the HTBI primer set) targeted the TCR CDR3. TCRdb independently ran MiXCR on the multiplex PCR reads; one entry per CDR3 protein. Of under 350,000 distinct CDR3 sequences listed, about 20% are singletons. The sample consisted of blood. These receptor sequences come from a woman aged 45-59 years with Graves' hyperthyroidism.

The rearrangement links TRBV20-1 to TRBJ1-6, with D tentatively TRBD1 (6 bases). Trimming stripped 5 bases from V and 3 bases from J, with 11 bases between. Germline values: CDR1 DFQATT, CDR2 SNEGSKA (reference sequence). The CDR3 is made up of 14 amino acids. CDR3 in DNA: TGCAGTGCTCTAGGACAGAGCTATAATTCACCCCTCCACTTT. Translated: CSALGQSYNSPLHF.

Concerning this clonotype: The junction and the germline gene differ at one end; a read error may be behind it. This chain uses TRBV5-1 with TRBJ2-1; perhaps D is TRBD1 or TRBD2 (5 bases each). This CDR3 spans 15 amino acids. Looked up from germline, CDR1 is SGHRS and CDR2 is YFSETQ. CDR3 region: CASSVDGAAYNEQFF. CDR3 nucleotide sequence: TGTGCCAGCAGCGTAGACGGGGCGGCCTACAATGAGCAGTTCTTC.

This clonotype has ten or more counts. This chain uses TRBV7-8 with TRBJ2-7; a possible D gene is TRBD1 (6 bases). Trimming took 1 base from V and 1 from J, leaving 11 bases between them. CDR1 is SGHVS and CDR2 is FQNEAQ in the germline V gene. The CDR3 covers 15 residues. The DNA of the CDR3 is TGTGCCAGCAGCTTAGTACAGGGTATTTCCTACGAGCAGTACTTC. This gives the protein CASSLVQGISYEQYF.

V gene TRBV28 combines with J gene TRBJ1-1; 12 nucleotides agree with TRBD1. CDR1 MDHEN and CDR2 SYDVKM come from the germline V gene. V shed 5 bases and J 4 bases; nucleotides not matched to a gene: 8. This CDR3 spans 16 amino acids. The CDR3 loop is CASSLGQGAFGTEAFF. The CDR3, as DNA: TGTGCCAGCAGTCTGGGACAGGGGGCGTTTGGCACTGAAGCTTTCTTT.

This clonotype was observed a few times. The rearrangement links TRBV5-1 to TRBJ1-6, with 9 bases lining up with TRBD1. This CDR3 is 14 amino acids long. V was clipped by 3 bases and J by 7 bases; unmatched bases: 2. CDR1 and CDR2 from the germline V gene are SGHRS and YFSETQ. The CDR3 nucleotides read TGCGCCAGCAGCTCTGGGACAGGGAATTCACCCCTCCACTTT. Protein product: CASSSGTGNSPLHF.